This TCR beta chain came from a study of beta chain features in type 1 diabetes. In the study overall: Over all samples combined, around 110 million sorted cells were examined.

Stem cell-like memory, regulatory, central memory and naive CD4+ cells were sorted via CD45RO/CCR7/CD25/CD127/CD95/CD27. The entirety of the isolated RNA underwent reverse transcription, so expressed TCRB transcripts were sequenced. The method was immunoSEQ multiplex PCR; TCRdb's version includes in-frame clones alone and lacks a portion of them. There are around 400,000 clones in the sample; around an eighth occur only once, and less than 0.02% lies in the top ten. Details on this clone: Its specificity is not known.

Whole-study findings and limits: Whatever favoring of shorter templates PCR might show would apply equally to patients and controls.

Source material: naive CD4+ T cells from blood. The sequence was collected from a man aged 18 to 30 in good health.

This CDR3 is CAWQSSSYEQYF. The DNA of the CDR3 is TGTGCCTGGCAATCTAGCAGCTACGAGCAGTACTTC. J is TRBJ2-7 and V is TRBV30; D perhaps matches TRBD2 (5 bases). This CDR3 region has 12 residues. Germline V gene lookup returns CDR1 GTSNPN and CDR2 SVGIG (reference sequence). The ends were cut back, 5 bases at V and 3 bases at J, with 11 bases in the middle.